The entry below gives a single TCR beta chain sequence along with its context. This clone was recorded once. It has no known antigen specificity. No base quality values were provided; no much bigger clone lies one nucleotide off. Receptors were amplified or captured by the immunoSEQ multiplex PCR assay. The study's processing was this. To diagnose cytomegalovirus status from the catalog of TCR beta chain sequences, a statistical classification framework was built. As stored in TCRdb, this immuneACCESS dataset retains in-frame rearrangements with V and J assigned. A fraction of the clones does not appear; measured against another copy, unresolved V genes explain less than half of the discrepancy, and the remainder lacks a known reason. V and J calls and clone size are as listed in that table; D and trimming were resolved from the DNA. The sample profile shows about 110,000 clones; approximately 90% of them were found once. The leading ten clones occupy 1.4% of the sample.

This sample was taken from a study of cytomegalovirus exposure and HLA in healthy donors listed by TCRdb under 2017. As for the study more broadly: A later analysis indicated that the 120 or so validation repertoires were generated on the platform also employed for the approximately 700 repertoires of the first cohort. The study combined high-throughput TCR immunosequencing, statistical association of individual TCRs with disease status, and machine learning to predict cytomegalovirus infection status. The aim of the study was to test whether cataloging public T cell receptors could identify signatures of past pathogen exposure. In addition to the first cohort of approximately 650 subjects, a separate validation cohort of around 110 different subjects was used.

The investigation overall reported the following: According to the authors, the approach could potentially be generalized to other disease states and immunological phenotypes. While some public TCRs were present in many individuals, most TCR sequences turned up only very rarely across donors. In vitro tests confirmed that three of the cytomegalovirus-associated TCR beta chains recognize cytomegalovirus antigens. A later analysis had no HLA typing for the validation cohort, so co-occurrence there was scored across all 130 or so repertoires. In a later analysis, TCRs clustered in the first cohort were found to also tend to co-occur in the 110 or so validation repertoires, with approximately 95% of cluster scores above 0. A total of some 180 TCR beta chains were listed by the study as associated with cytomegalovirus. Cytomegalovirus status was reported to be diagnosed by the classifier with high specificity and sensitivity in both the original and validation cohorts.

Taken from cysteine to phenylalanine, the CDR3 has 13 residues. Only the CDR3 DNA stays, 39 bases, in frame from base 1. CDR1 MNHNY and CDR2 SVGAGI were looked up in the germline V gene (reference sequence). V is cut back by 6 bases and J by 7 bases, with 5 bases in the junction unmatched. Donors formed part of the validation cohort, which comprised over a hundred subjects and was distinct from the first cohort of 666 subjects. The rearrangement joined TRBV6-6 to TRBJ1-2; 10 bases in between match TRBD1. Sequencing used PBMCs. The clonotype was recovered from a young woman in good health and CMV-seropositive. The DNA sequence is TGTGCCAGCAGCGGGACAGGGGTCGGTGGCTACACCTTC. Protein translation: CASSGTGVGGYTF.